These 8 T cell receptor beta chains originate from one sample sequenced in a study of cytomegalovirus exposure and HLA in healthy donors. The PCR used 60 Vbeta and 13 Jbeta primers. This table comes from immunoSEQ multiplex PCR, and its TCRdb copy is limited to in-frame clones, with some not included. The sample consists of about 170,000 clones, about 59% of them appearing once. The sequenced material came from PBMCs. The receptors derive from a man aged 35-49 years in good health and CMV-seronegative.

CDR3 DNA sequence: TGCGCCAGCAGCTTGTTACAGGATGGTAGCACTGAAGCTTTCTTT. Its protein is CASSLLQDGSTEAFF. V usage is TRBV5-1 and J usage is TRBJ1-1; a weak D match, TRBD1 (5 bases). Germline V gene lookup returns CDR1 SGHRS and CDR2 YFSETQ. Between the trimmed V and J ends, which lost 1 base and 4 bases, there was a span of 14 bases. The CDR3 has 15 amino acids. Complete variable domain (other parts from reference TRBV5-1 and TRBJ1-1): KAGVTQTPRYLIKTRGQQVTLSCSPISGHRSVSWYQQTPGQGLQFLFEYFSETQRNKGNFPGRFSGRQFSNSRSEMNVSTLELGDSALYLCASSLLQDGSTEAFFGQGTRLTVV.

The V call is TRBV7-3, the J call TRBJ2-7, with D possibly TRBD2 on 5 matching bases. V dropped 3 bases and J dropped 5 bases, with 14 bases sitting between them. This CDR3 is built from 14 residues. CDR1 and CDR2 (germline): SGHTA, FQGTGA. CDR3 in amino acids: CASSLGGPPNEQYF. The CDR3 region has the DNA TGTGCCAGCAGCTTGGGCGGGCCACCTAACGAGCAGTACTTC.

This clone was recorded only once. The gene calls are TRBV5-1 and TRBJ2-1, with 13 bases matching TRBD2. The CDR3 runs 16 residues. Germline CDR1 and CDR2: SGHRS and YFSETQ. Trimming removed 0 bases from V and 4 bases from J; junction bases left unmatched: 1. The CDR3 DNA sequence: TGCGCCAGCAGCTTGGAGACTAGCGGGGGGTACAATGAGCAGTTCTTC. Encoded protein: CASSLETSGGYNEQFF. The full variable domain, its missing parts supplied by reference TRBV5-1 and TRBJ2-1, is KAGVTQTPRYLIKTRGQQVTLSCSPISGHRSVSWYQQTPGQGLQFLFEYFSETQRNKGNFPGRFSGRQFSNSRSEMNVSTLELGDSALYLCASSLETSGGYNEQFFGPGTRLTVL.

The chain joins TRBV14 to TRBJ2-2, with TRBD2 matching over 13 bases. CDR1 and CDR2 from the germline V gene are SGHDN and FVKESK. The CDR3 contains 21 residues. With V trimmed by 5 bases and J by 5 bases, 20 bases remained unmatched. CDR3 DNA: TGTGCCAGCAGCTTATTTCATTCACCGGGACTAGCGGGACGAAGGACCGGGGAGCTGTTTTTT. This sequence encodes CASSLFHSPGLAGRRTGELFF.

In nucleotides, the CDR3 is TGTGCCAGTAGTCTCGGGACAGCTACTCCCGAGCAGTACTTC. Translation gives CASSLGTATPEQYF. J is TRBJ2-7 and V is TRBV19; 7 nucleotides agree with TRBD1. V shed 5 bases, J shed 6 bases, and the junction held 10 bases outside the gene matches. CDR1 is LNHDA and CDR2 is SQIVND in the germline V gene (reference sequence). The CDR3 has 14 residues.

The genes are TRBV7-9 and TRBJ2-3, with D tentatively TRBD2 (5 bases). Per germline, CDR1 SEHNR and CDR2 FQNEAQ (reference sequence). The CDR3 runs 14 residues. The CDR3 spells CALTEGGSTDTQYF. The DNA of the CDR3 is TGTGCACTTACAGAGGGCGGAAGCACAGATACGCAGTATTTT. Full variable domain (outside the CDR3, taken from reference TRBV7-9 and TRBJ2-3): DTGVSQNPRHKITKRGQNVTFRCDPISEHNRLYWYRQTLGQGPEFLTYFQNEAQLEKSRLLSDRFSAERPKGSFSTLEIQRTEQGDSAMYLCALTEGGSTDTQYFGPGTRLTVL.

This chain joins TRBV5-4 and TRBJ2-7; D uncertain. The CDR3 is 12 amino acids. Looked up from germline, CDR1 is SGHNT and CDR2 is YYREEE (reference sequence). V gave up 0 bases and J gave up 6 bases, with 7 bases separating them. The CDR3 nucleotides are TGTGCCAGCAGCTTGGATGGGCTCGAGCAGTACTTC. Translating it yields CASSLDGLEQYF.

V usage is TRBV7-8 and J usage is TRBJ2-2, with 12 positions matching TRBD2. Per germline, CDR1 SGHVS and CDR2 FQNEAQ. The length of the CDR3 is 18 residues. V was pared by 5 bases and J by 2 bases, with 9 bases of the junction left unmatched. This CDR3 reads CASSKRLAGEANTGELFF. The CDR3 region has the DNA TGTGCCAGCAGCAAGCGACTAGCGGGGGAGGCTAACACCGGGGAGCTGTTTTTT.